This T cell receptor beta chain was observed in a study of blood T cell repertoires in COVID-19. Across the study: Material from acute and convalescent COVID-19 was sourced from the United States, Italy and Spain. The cDNA or gDNA used as material had been derived from T cells, B-cell-depleted T cells, or PBMCs.

As handled by the study authors: Reference gene primer amplification in the assay estimated nucleated cell counts. Generated by immunoSEQ multiplex PCR, the TCRdb table keeps only in-frame clones and is missing some. D and trimming come from the DNA, and the V and J calls and clone size come from that table. The data show about 300,000 clones, approximately 88% seen once. The germline CDR1 and CDR2 sequences are SGDLS and YYNGEE. The CDR3 has 16 residues. V trimming: 0 bases; J trimming: 4 bases; junction bases outside the gene matches: 5. The sequence came from a woman in her 30s who had recovered from COVID-19. This rearrangement joins TRBV9 to TRBJ2-3, with 10 bases lining up with TRBD2. The sequenced sample consisted of peripheral blood. For the CDR3, the DNA is TGTGCCAGCAGCGTAGCGGCTAGCGGGGGACCAGATACGCAGTATTTT. Translated: CASSVAASGGPDTQYF.